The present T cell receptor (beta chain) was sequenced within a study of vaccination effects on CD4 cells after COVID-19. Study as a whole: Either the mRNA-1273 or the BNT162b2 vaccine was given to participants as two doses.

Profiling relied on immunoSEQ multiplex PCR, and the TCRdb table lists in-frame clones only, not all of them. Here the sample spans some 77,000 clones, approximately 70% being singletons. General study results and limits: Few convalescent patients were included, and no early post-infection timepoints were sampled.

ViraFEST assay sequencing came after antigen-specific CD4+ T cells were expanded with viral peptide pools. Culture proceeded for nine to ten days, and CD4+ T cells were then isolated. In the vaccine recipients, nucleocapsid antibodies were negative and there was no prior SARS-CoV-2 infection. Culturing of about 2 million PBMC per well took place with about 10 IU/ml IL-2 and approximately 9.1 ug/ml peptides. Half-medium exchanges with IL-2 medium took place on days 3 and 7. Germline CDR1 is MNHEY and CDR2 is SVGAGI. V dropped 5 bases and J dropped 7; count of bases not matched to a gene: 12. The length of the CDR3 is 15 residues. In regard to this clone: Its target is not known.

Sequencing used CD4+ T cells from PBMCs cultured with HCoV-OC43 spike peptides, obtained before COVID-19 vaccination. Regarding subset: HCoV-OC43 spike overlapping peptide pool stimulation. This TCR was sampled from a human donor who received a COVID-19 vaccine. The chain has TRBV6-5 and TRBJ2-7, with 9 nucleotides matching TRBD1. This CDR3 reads CASSPQQGARGEQYV. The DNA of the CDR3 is TGTGCCAGCAGTCCCCAACAGGGGGCCAGGGGTGAGCAGTACGTC.